The 13 T cell receptor beta chains listed next were all sequenced from one sample in a study of blood T cell repertoires in COVID-19. The protocol was immunoSEQ multiplex PCR, while the TCRdb copy is restricted to in-frame clones and leaves out a portion. The table has under 300,000 clones, 89% seen once. Sequencing was done on a sample of peripheral blood. All receptors come from a woman between 35 and 50 years old who had recovered from COVID-19.

The rearrangement links TRBV7-3 to TRBJ2-1, with D unresolved. The V and J ends lost 5 bases and 8 bases respectively, with 19 bases between them. The CDR3 totals 15 residues. Germline CDR1 SGHTA, CDR2 FQGTGA. The CDR3 DNA is TGTGCCAGCAGCCTACAGACGTCCCAGTTAGATGAGCAGTTCTTC. Translated: CASSLQTSQLDEQFF.

This clone was seen ten or more times. V and J are TRBV6-2 or TRBV6-3 and TRBJ2-1; tentatively, D is TRBD2 (5 bases). This CDR3 spans 15 amino acids. The germline CDR1 and CDR2 sequences are MNHEY and SVGEGT. Trimming took 2 bases from V and 1 from J, leaving 9 bases between them. The CDR3 coding sequence is TGTGCCAGCAGTTACCAAGCGGAATCCTACAATGAGCAGTTCTTC. Residues: CASSYQAESYNEQFF.

CDR3 nucleotides: TGTGCCAGCAGCCACCGGACAGGGGGTTCTGAAGCTTTCTTT. Amino acid sequence: CASSHRTGGSEAFF. V usage is TRBV16 and J usage is TRBJ1-1; 10 nucleotides match TRBD1. The CDR3 has 14 amino acids. Per germline, CDR1 KGHSY and CDR2 FQNENV. V lost 3 bases and J lost 6; bases outside the gene matches: 4.

V is TRBV4-3 and J is TRBJ2-7; D not resolved. The CDR3 covers 12 residues. From germline, CDR1 is LGHNA and CDR2 YSLEER. V lost 1 base and J lost 7, with 8 bases in between. The DNA of the CDR3 is TGCGCCAGCAGCCAAGTCTTCCCGGAGCAGTACGTC. Translating gives CASSQVFPEQYV.

V and J are TRBV4-3 and TRBJ2-1, with D maybe TRBD2 (6 bases). CDR3 length: 16 residues. V lost 0 bases and J 7 bases, leaving 16 bases between the germline ends. CDR1 LGHNA and CDR2 YSLEER come from the germline V gene. CDR3 region: CASSQDPGDWNNEQFF. The CDR3, as DNA: TGCGCCAGCAGCCAAGACCCGGGGGACTGGAATAATGAGCAGTTCTTC.

The chain has TRBV28 and TRBJ2-7, with D possibly matching TRBD1 (5 bases). With 4 bases removed from V and 6 bases from J, the gap between germline ends came to 22 bases. Germline loops: CDR1 MDHEN, CDR2 SYDVKM. This CDR3 region has 16 residues. CDR3 coding DNA: TGTGCCAGCAGTTCCTGGCAGCAGGGCACATTTGGCGAGCAGTACTTC. Translated, it gives CASSSWQQGTFGEQYF.

The chain combines TRBV12-3 or TRBV12-4 with TRBJ1-4; TRBD1 might be the D (5 bases). V lost 5 bases to trimming and J lost 8 bases, with 12 bases between them. The CDR3 has 13 residues. The CDR3 is CASSPRGGEKLFF. The CDR3 nucleotides read TGTGCCAGCAGTCCCCGTGGGGGGGAAAAACTGTTTTTT.

The rearrangement links TRBV27 to TRBJ2-1; weak D call: TRBD1 (6 bases). CDR3 length: 13 residues. Germline CDR1 reads MNHEY; CDR2 reads SMNVEV (reference sequence). V was clipped by 6 bases and J by 4 bases, with 10 bases between them. CDR3 residues: CASSSTGYNEQFF. As DNA, the CDR3 is TGTGCCAGCAGCTCGACAGGATACAATGAGCAGTTCTTC.

The J gene is TRBJ2-2, the V gene TRBV6-5; 8 bases fit TRBD1. This CDR3 comprises 15 residues. Germline V gene data show CDR1 as MNHEY and CDR2 as SVGAGI. Losses at the gene ends were 6 bases for V and 4 bases for J; bases not matched to a gene: 7. Here the CDR3 reads CASRTVTGVTGELFF. In DNA form, the CDR3 reads TGTGCCAGCAGGACTGTGACAGGGGTCACCGGGGAGCTGTTTTTT.

In its sample, this clone was seen once. V gene TRBV4-1 combines with J gene TRBJ1-4; no reliable D call. Trimming removed 0 bases from V and 6 bases from J, with 8 bases in between. The CDR3 loop spans 14 amino acids. Germline lookup yields CDR1 MGHRA and CDR2 YSYEKL. In DNA form, the CDR3 reads TGCGCCAGCAGCCAAGAGAGGGCGGATGAAAAACTGTTTTTT. This sequence encodes CASSQERADEKLFF.

The V gene is TRBV9, the J gene TRBJ2-2, with 12 bases lining up with TRBD2. Germline V gene data show CDR1 as SGDLS and CDR2 as YYNGEE. The CDR3 is 18 residues long. Trimming removed 1 base from V and 5 bases from J; junction bases left unmatched: 9. CDR3 bases: TGTGCCAGCAGCGTACTAGCGGGAGGGCCGGCGGGGACCGGGGAGCTGTTTTTT. Translating it yields CASSVLAGGPAGTGELFF.

This chain connects TRBV7-9 to TRBJ2-1; 7 positions match TRBD1. Germline V gene data show CDR1 as SEHNR and CDR2 as FQNEAQ (reference sequence). V shed 5 bases and J 5 bases; nucleotides not matched to a gene: 9. The CDR3 consists of 15 residues. The CDR3 loop reads CASSRGQSTNNEQFF. Here the CDR3 DNA reads TGTGCCAGCAGCCGGGGACAGTCAACGAACAATGAGCAGTTCTTC.

J is TRBJ1-2 and V is TRBV6-1; 12 bases match TRBD1. Germline CDR1 reads MNHNS; CDR2 reads SASEGT. After removal of 3 bases from V and 8 bases from J, the junction contained 4 bases not matched to a gene. The CDR3 loop spans 14 amino acids. CDR3: CASSEGQGAIGYTF. The CDR3 DNA reads TGTGCCAGCAGTGAGGGACAGGGGGCGATCGGCTACACCTTC.